Given below is one TCR beta chain in context. These data originate in a study of blood T cell repertoires in COVID-19. Study information: Material from acute and convalescent COVID-19 was sourced from the United States, Italy and Spain. PBMCs, B-cell-depleted T cells, or T cells provided the cDNA or gDNA that made up the material.

Original analysis: Reference gene primer amplification gave estimated nucleated cell counts. TCRdb keeps only in-frame clones here, not all; method: immunoSEQ multiplex PCR. The V and J calls and clone size are taken from that table; D and trimming were inferred from the DNA. In the table there are approximately 100,000 clones, around 85% of which are singletons. The sequence derives from a man aged 55 to 70 with acute or convalescent COVID-19. The sequenced sample was peripheral blood.

In nucleotides, the CDR3 is TGTGCCAGCAAGAACGGGAATGAAAAACTGTTTTTT. Protein product: CASKNGNEKLFF. The chain recombines TRBV18 with TRBJ1-4; D call uncertain. Germline V CDR1 and CDR2: KGHSH, LQKENI. The V and J ends lost 8 bases and 5 bases respectively, with 9 bases between them. The CDR3 is 12 residues long.